Sequencing of this T cell receptor (beta chain) was carried out in a study of cytomegalovirus exposure and HLA in healthy donors. Turning to the study itself: Among about 200 million T cells, an earlier analysis found 117 million unique TCR beta sequences. Within an early data release were around 87 million unique TCRs drawn from HLA-typed donors.

Study-wide findings and caveats: Later examination showed HLA-associated TCR beta chains had greater clonal expansion than equally common others.

This clone was seen a few times. Its antigen remains unknown. The same CDR3 is also encoded by other DNA sequences in this sample. A multiplex PCR was run with 60 Vbeta primers and 13 Jbeta primers. The table came from immunoSEQ multiplex PCR; TCRdb's copy has only in-frame clones and leaves some out. The data show about 200,000 clones, roughly 80% seen once. The CDR3 extends over 14 amino acids. Unmatched junction bases numbered 1, after V lost 3 bases and J lost 4 bases. Germline V lookup: CDR1 SEHNR, CDR2 FQNEAQ (reference sequence). The receptor was derived from a woman aged 30 to 39 in good health and CMV-seronegative. The sequenced sample consisted of PBMCs. The chain uses TRBV7-9 and TRBJ1-3, with 9 bases lining up with TRBD1. This CDR3 reads CASSLGQGGNTIYF. CDR3 bases: TGTGCCAGCAGCTTGGGACAGGGAGGAAACACCATATATTTT.